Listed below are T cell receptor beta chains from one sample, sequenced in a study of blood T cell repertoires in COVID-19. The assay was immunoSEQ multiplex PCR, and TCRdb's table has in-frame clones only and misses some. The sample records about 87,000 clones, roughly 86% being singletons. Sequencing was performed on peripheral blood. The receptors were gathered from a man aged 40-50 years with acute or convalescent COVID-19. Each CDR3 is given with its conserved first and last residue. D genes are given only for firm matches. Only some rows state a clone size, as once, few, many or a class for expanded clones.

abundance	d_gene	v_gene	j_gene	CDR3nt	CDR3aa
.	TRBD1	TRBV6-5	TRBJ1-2	TGTGCCAGCACCCGGGACAGGGACCATGGCTACACCTTC	CASTRDRDHGYTF
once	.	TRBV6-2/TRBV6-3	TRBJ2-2	TGTGCCAGCAGTGGGTTCGGGGGCACCGGGGAGCTGTTTTTT	CASSGFGGTGELFF
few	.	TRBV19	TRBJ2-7	TGTGCCAGTAGTAATGGACATCTATACGAGCAGTACTTC	CASSNGHLYEQYF
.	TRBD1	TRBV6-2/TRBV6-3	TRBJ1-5	TGTGCCAGCAGTTCGTTGGCTAACAGGGGGCGGTTACCCCAGCATTTT	CASSSLANRGRLPQHF
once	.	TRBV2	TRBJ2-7	TGTGCCAGCAAGGAGGGTGCCTACGAGCAGTACTTC	CASKEGAYEQYF
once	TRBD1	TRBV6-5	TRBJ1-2	TGTGCCAGCAGTCGACAGGGGAGGACCAACTATGGCTACACCTTC	CASSRQGRTNYGYTF
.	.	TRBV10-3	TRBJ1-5	TGTGCCATCAGTCCCTACGGAACAGGCTACAATCAGCCCCAGCATTTT	CAISPYGTGYNQPQHF
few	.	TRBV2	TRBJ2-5	TGTGCCAGCAGTGGGGGGACACCAGCTGGGGAGACCCAGTACTTC	CASSGGTPAGETQYF
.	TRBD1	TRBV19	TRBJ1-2	TGTGCCAGTAGCCGGGACAGGGGGTATGGCTACACCTTC	CASSRDRGYGYTF
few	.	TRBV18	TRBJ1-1	TGTGCCAGCTCAACGTACGGCACTGAAGCTTTCTTT	CASSTYGTEAFF
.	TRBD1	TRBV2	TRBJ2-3	TGTGCCAGCCAAAGGACAGGGTCCTCGGAAGATACGCAGTATTTT	CASQRTGSSEDTQYF
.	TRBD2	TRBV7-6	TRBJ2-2	TGTGCCAGCAGCTTACTAGCGGGCGGGACCGGGGAGCTGTTTTTT	CASSLLAGGTGELFF
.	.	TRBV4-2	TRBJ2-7	TGTGCCAGCAGCCAAGATATAGGACTCTCCTACGAGCAGTACTTC	CASSQDIGLSYEQYF
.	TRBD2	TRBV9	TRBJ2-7	TGTGCCAGCAGCGTAGGAGCGGGGGGCTCCTACGAGCAGTACTTC	CASSVGAGGSYEQYF
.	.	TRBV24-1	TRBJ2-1	TGTGCCACCAGTGAAACCGGACAGGAGCAGTTCTTC	CATSETGQEQFF
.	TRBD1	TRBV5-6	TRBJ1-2	TGTGCCAGCAGCTTGCTGGGCCCGGGACAGGGGACCCGTAGCTATGGCTACACCTTC	CASSLLGPGQGTRSYGYTF